These T cell receptor beta chains were read from a single sample in a study of T cell responses to AZD1222 COVID-19 vaccine. Produced via immunoSEQ multiplex PCR; TCRdb's table is partial and in-frame only. The table records roughly 120,000 clones, roughly nine tenths of them present only once. The source material was peripheral blood, sampled on day 0 of AZD1222 vaccination. All receptors come from an adult in good health. The CDR3 runs from the conserved cysteine through the conserved F or W. D genes are given only for firm matches. Clone size is shown for a subset of rows, as once, few, many or a class of expanded clone.

size	V	D	J	DNA	CDR3
NA	TRBV6-5	NA	TRBJ1-2	TGTGCCAGCAGTTACACCACGGGACGGATCTATGGCTACACCTTC	CASSYTTGRIYGYTF
few	TRBV25-1	NA	TRBJ2-3	TGTGCCAGCAGTGATCACCGGAGCACAGATACGCAGTATTTT	CASSDHRSTDTQYF
NA	TRBV19	NA	TRBJ1-1	TGTGCCAGTAGTATAGATCTCTCACGGGGCACTGAAGCTTTCTTT	CASSIDLSRGTEAFF
NA	TRBV13	NA	TRBJ2-2	TGTGCCAGCAGCTTAACGATTGGACAGACCGGGGAGCTGTTTTTT	CASSLTIGQTGELFF
NA	TRBV7-3	TRBD1	TRBJ1-2	TGTGCCAGCAGCTTTAAACAGGGGGATGGCTACACCTTC	CASSFKQGDGYTF
NA	TRBV3-1/TRBV3-2	TRBD2	TRBJ2-7	TGTGCCAGCAGCCTAACTAGCGGATTCGAGCAGTACTTC	CASSLTSGFEQYF
once	TRBV29-1	NA	TRBJ1-1	TGCAGCGTATATCCAGAAGCTTTCTTT	CSVYPEAFF
NA	TRBV29-1	TRBD1	TRBJ2-3	TGCAGCGTTGAAGATATGGGGGACAGCTCTAGCACAGATACGCAGTATTTT	CSVEDMGDSSSTDTQYF
NA	TRBV5-6	TRBD1	TRBJ2-1	TGTGCCAGCAATTTGGGACAGGACTACAATGAGCAGTTCTTC	CASNLGQDYNEQFF
NA	TRBV5-4	TRBD1	TRBJ2-7	TGTGCCAGCAGCTCACCGGGACAGGGCTACGAGCAGTACTTC	CASSSPGQGYEQYF
NA	TRBV5-6	NA	TRBJ1-6	TGTGCCAGCAGGAGACGGGGAGCTAATAATTCACCCCTCCACTTT	CASRRRGANNSPLHF
NA	TRBV19	TRBD1	TRBJ2-5	TGTGCCAGTAGTACCTTCACTGCCCCGGGACAGGGGGCTCCCCAGGAGACCCAGTACTTC	CASSTFTAPGQGAPQETQYF
few	TRBV19	NA	TRBJ2-7	TGTGCCAGTAGTATAGGACAGGTCGAATCCTACGAGCAGTACTTC	CASSIGQVESYEQYF
NA	TRBV2	NA	TRBJ1-4	TGTGCCAGCAGTGAAGGGGGCCGGGCTAATGAAAAACTGTTTTTT	CASSEGGRANEKLFF
NA	TRBV7-3	NA	TRBJ2-3	TGTGCCAGCAGCAGGGACTCAGCGGGAGATACGCAGTATTTT	CASSRDSAGDTQYF
NA	TRBV6-4	TRBD1	TRBJ1-2	TGTGCCAGCAGTGCGGAGACAGGGGGATCTGGCTACACCTTC	CASSAETGGSGYTF
NA	TRBV3-1/TRBV3-2	TRBD2	TRBJ2-7	TGTGCCAGCAGTGCCCGCCGCGGGAGAGGGTACGAGCAGTACTTC	CASSARRGRGYEQYF
NA	TRBV2	TRBD1	TRBJ1-4	TGTGCCAGCAGTAGATGGACAGGGGCTAATGAAAAACTGTTTTTT	CASSRWTGANEKLFF
NA	TRBV5-3	TRBD2	TRBJ2-1	TGTGCCAGAAGCACCGGGACTAGGGGCGACAATGAGCAGTTCTTC	CARSTGTRGDNEQFF
NA	TRBV7-3	NA	TRBJ1-1	TGTGCCAGCAGCTTAACGGTTATCCGGGACGACCAGGATGAAGCTTTCTTT	CASSLTVIRDDQDEAFF
NA	TRBV11-3	NA	TRBJ2-6	TGTGCCAGCAGCGAGGGGTTTGGGGCCAACGTCCTGACTTTC	CASSEGFGANVLTF
NA	TRBV3-1/TRBV3-2	TRBD1	TRBJ1-3	TGTGCCAGCAGCCAATGGGACAGGGGGCCCGGCTCTGGAAACACCATATATTTT	CASSQWDRGPGSGNTIYF
NA	TRBV12-3/TRBV12-4	NA	TRBJ1-2	TGTGCCAGCAGTTTACGGGACCACTATGGCTACACCTTC	CASSLRDHYGYTF